This T cell receptor (beta chain) came from a study of T cells in Graves' hyperthyroidism and ophthalmopathy. Across the whole study: Upon initial diagnosis and before any treatment, peripheral blood was collected.

This clonotype was observed many times. Antigen specificity is unknown. Study results and caveats: Most thyroid clonotypes that were expanded above 0.001 also turned up in blood.

Amplification of TCR beta CDR3 regions used RNA as the template. First-round RT-PCR with HTBI primers amplified the TCR CDR3 region. TCRdb re-derived calls from the multiplex PCR reads in MiXCR, one entry per CDR3 protein. The table records 500,000 to 750,000 distinct CDR3 sequences, approximately 15% of them present only once. Germline V lookup: CDR1 SGHAT, CDR2 FQDESV (reference sequence). V shed 3 bases and J shed 4 bases, with 15 bases lying between them. The CDR3 is made up of 15 amino acids. The chain links TRBV11-1 to TRBJ2-5, with D tentatively TRBD2 (5 bases). This clonotype was obtained from a woman aged 18-29 years with Graves' ophthalmopathy. Sequencing input: blood. The CDR3 coding sequence is TGTGCCAGCAGCTTGGGCTGGGCAGGAGGAGAGACCCAGTACTTC. It specifies CASSLGWAGGETQYF.